The subject of this entry is one TCR beta chain. The data stem from a study of blood T cell repertoires in COVID-19. Looking at the study overall: Collection of acute and convalescent COVID-19 samples took place in the United States, Italy and Spain. Sample material is recorded as cDNA or gDNA derived from T cells, B-cell-depleted T cells, or PBMCs.

Original processing methods: Amplification of reference gene primers was used by the study to estimate nucleated cell counts. Sequencing was performed with immunoSEQ multiplex PCR; in TCRdb, only in-frame clones are kept and a portion is missing. The D gene and trimming were derived from the DNA, and the V and J assignments and clone size from that table. The sample has some 450,000 clones, around nine tenths seen once. CDR3 length equals 14 residues. Trimming pared 7 bases from V and 4 bases from J, leaving 14 bases between. The germline V gene encodes CDR1 MNHEY and CDR2 SMNVEV (reference sequence).

The chain couples TRBV27 to TRBJ2-1, with TRBD1 as a possible D gene (5 bases). The sequenced material came from peripheral blood. The receptor was derived from a man aged 18 to 29 with COVID-19, enrolled during active disease. The CDR3: CASTGAGLYNEQFF. The DNA of the CDR3 is TGTGCCAGCACTGGGGCAGGGTTGTACAATGAGCAGTTCTTC.